The T cell receptor (beta chain) under discussion was sequenced for a study of memory CD4+ T cells and cytomegalovirus serostatus. About the study: This sample comes from healthy Belgian adults, several CMV seropositive, 24 seronegative.

Trimming took 7 bases from V and 2 from J, leaving 6 bases between them. This CDR3 spans 13 amino acids. Germline CDR1 and CDR2: MNHNY and SVGAGI (reference sequence). This clone was recorded a few times. The antigen is unknown. Single viable CD3+CD4+CD8-CD45RO+ cells were sorted as the memory CD4+ T cells. CMV serostatus came from serum IgG against pp150, pp28, p38, p52. After thawing, CD4+ T cells were positively selected. Method: immunoSEQ multiplex PCR; TCRdb's copy keeps in-frame clones and lacks some. In the table there are 55,000 to 60,000 clones, roughly 77% of which are singletons. Findings of the study overall: Of 150 to 200 reported CMV TCRbeta sequences, 65 to 85 were found in memory CD4+ repertoires.

The sample comprised memory CD4+ T cells from blood. This receptor was taken from an adult in good health and CMV-seronegative. This rearrangement joins TRBV6-6 to TRBJ2-6; D is unclear. In DNA, the CDR3 is TGTGCCAGCACTATACCTGGGGCCAACGTCCTGACTTTC. It specifies CASTIPGANVLTF.